This is a list of T cell receptor beta chains from one sample in a study of T cells in Graves' hyperthyroidism and ophthalmopathy. TCRdb used MiXCR to reprocess the multiplex PCR reads, holding one entry per CDR3 protein. The sample has about 640,000 distinct CDR3 sequences, 20% seen once; the top ten hold 30% to 40%. Sequencing used blood. Receptors originate from a man aged 30-40 years with Graves' ophthalmopathy. The CDR3 runs from the conserved cysteine through the conserved F or W. Fields, in order: V gene, CDR3 length, D gene, J gene, clone size, CDR3 DNA, CDR3 protein. The D gene is left open where the match is weak. Size tells how often a clone was seen (once, few, many) or the class of an expanded clone, and some rows leave it out.

>TRBV14|11|TRBD2|TRBJ2-5|NA
TGTGCCAGCAGCCAGGGGGGGAGACGGTACTTC
CASSQGGRRYF
>TRBV30|14|NA|TRBJ2-2|few
TGTGCCTGGAGTGTACGGCCCTACACCGGGGAGCTGTTTTTT
CAWSVRPYTGELFF
>TRBV3-1|16|NA|TRBJ2-3|NA
TGTGCCAGCAGCCAAGAATGGGCCTATAGCACAGATACGCAGTATTTT
CASSQEWAYSTDTQYF
>TRBV7-2|13|NA|TRBJ2-7|few
TGTGCCAGCAGCTTAGGTGGGGGGGCTGAGCAGTACTTC
CASSLGGGAEQYF
>TRBV4-1|18|TRBD1|TRBJ1-2|NA
TGCGCCAGCAGCCAAGATCATTCTCGGGGACAGGGATCTCGTGGCTACACCTTC
CASSQDHSRGQGSRGYTF
>TRBV10-2|14|TRBD2|TRBJ2-1|NA
TGCGCCAGCAGGGAGCGGGACGCCTACAATGAGCAGTTCTTC
CASRERDAYNEQFF
>TRBV11-2|14|NA|TRBJ2-1|many
TGTGCCAGCAGCCCCACCCGGGGAAGGGGTGAGCAGTTCTTC
CASSPTRGRGEQFF
>TRBV4-3|13|NA|TRBJ1-4|few
TGCGCCAGCAGCGACTACCTCGGAGGAAAACTGTTTTTT
CASSDYLGGKLFF
>TRBV30|16|NA|TRBJ1-4|NA
TGTGCCTGGAGTACCCAGAAGGCGATAACGGGGGAAAAACTGTTTTTT
CAWSTQKAITGEKLFF
>TRBV20-1|15|TRBD2|TRBJ2-1|few
TGCAGTGCTAGTCATGCGGGGGGCTCCTACAATGAGCAGTTCTTC
CSASHAGGSYNEQFF
>TRBV28|13|NA|TRBJ2-5|few
TGTGCCAGCACAGGGGAATACCAAGAGACCCAGTACTTC
CASTGEYQETQYF
>TRBV18|17|TRBD1|TRBJ2-3|NA
TGTGCCAGCTCACCACCTACAAGGGACAGGAACACAGATACGCAGTATTTT
CASSPPTRDRNTDTQYF
>TRBV20-1|11|NA|TRBJ2-1|NA
TGCAGTGCTAGTGAAGGTTATGAGCAGTTCTTC
CSASEGYEQFF
>TRBV15|12|NA|TRBJ2-3|NA
TGTGCCACCAGCAGCGGGCCTAATACGCAGTATTTT
CATSSGPNTQYF
>TRBV2|18|TRBD1|TRBJ1-5|NA
TGTGCCAGCAGTGAAGCGCTTCTGGCAGGGGGATACAATCAGCCCCAGCATTTT
CASSEALLAGGYNQPQHF
>TRBV28|15|NA|TRBJ2-7|many
TGTGCCAGCAGTTTAACTAGCACCTTCTCCTACGAGCAGTACTTC
CASSLTSTFSYEQYF
>TRBV29-1|16|TRBD1|TRBJ2-7|NA
TGCAGCGTTGAAGTTGGGACAGGGTCTTCAGTTTACGAGCAGTACTTC
CSVEVGTGSSVYEQYF
>TRBV28|16|NA|TRBJ2-1|many
TGTGCCAGCAGTTTAACGGCTGCGTCTGCCGGGCGTGGGCAGTTCTTC
CASSLTAASAGRGQFF
>TRBV5-1|14|NA|TRBJ1-1|NA
TGCGCCAGCAGCCCAATCCAGGTTTACACTGAAGCTTTCTTT
CASSPIQVYTEAFF
>TRBV6-5|17|TRBD1|TRBJ2-1|NA
TGTGCCAGCAGTTCACTAATACCGGGACAGGACTACAATGAGCAGTTCTTC
CASSSLIPGQDYNEQFF
>TRBV27|15|NA|TRBJ2-7|NA
TGTGCCAGCAGTTTATCGGGCGGGACCGACTACGAGCAGTACTTC
CASSLSGGTDYEQYF
>TRBV7-2|14|NA|TRBJ1-1|medium-sized
TGTGCCAGCAGCTTGGTACCGTCAAACACTGAAGCTTTCTTT
CASSLVPSNTEAFF
>TRBV11-2|10|NA|TRBJ2-7|many
TGTGCCAGCAGCGGCTACGAGCAGTACTTC
CASSGYEQYF